Below, 31 T cell receptor beta chains from the same sample are listed, as sequenced in a study of cytotoxic CD8 clonotypes in ibrutinib-treated CLL. Only in-frame clones appear in the TCRdb table, and some are missing; sequencing was by immunoSEQ multiplex PCR. Of fewer than 40,000 clones listed, approximately 71% are singletons. Here the sequenced sample was PBMCs, taken at disease progression, from a patient treated with ibrutinib. The receptors originated from a human donor with chronic lymphocytic leukemia.

This chain connects TRBV10-2 to TRBJ2-7; the match to TRBD2 covers 14 bases. Germline V gene data show CDR1 as WSHSY and CDR2 as SAAADI. CDR3 length equals 17 residues. Germline trimming cut 6 bases from V and 4 bases from J; bases unmatched to any gene: 11. Here the CDR3 reads CASRPPGLAGGVYEQYF. DNA for the CDR3: TGCGCCAGCAGACCCCCTGGACTAGCGGGGGGTGTGTACGAGCAGTACTTC.

This clone has only a few counts. The V call is TRBV18, the J call TRBJ2-3; D is undetermined. Trimming cost V 5 bases and J 4 bases, with 4 bases left between them. The CDR3 is 11 residues long. Looked up from germline, CDR1 is KGHSH and CDR2 is LQKENI. The CDR3 sequence: CASSVSDTQYF. As DNA, the CDR3 is TGTGCCAGCTCAGTCTCAGATACGCAGTATTTT. Drawing the rest from reference TRBV18 and TRBJ2-3, the complete variable domain is NAGVMQNPRHLVRRRGQEARLRCSPMKGHSHVYWYRQLPEEGLKFMVYLQKENIIDESGMPKERFSAEFPKEGPSILRIQQVVRGDSAAYFCASSVSDTQYFGPGTRLTVL.

The chain employs TRBV5-1 and TRBJ1-2, with a tentative D call TRBD1 (5 bases). Trimming removed 5 bases from V and 0 bases from J, with 11 bases in between. Germline V gene data show CDR1 as SGHRS and CDR2 as YFSETQ. CDR3 length: 14 amino acids. CDR3: CASSYDRPNYGYTF. The CDR3 bases are TGCGCCAGCAGTTACGACAGACCTAACTATGGCTACACCTTC.

The rearrangement uses TRBV6-5 and TRBJ2-1, with a tentative D call TRBD2 (6 bases). The V gene lost 0 bases and the J gene lost 4 bases, with 10 bases spanning the gap. Germline V gene data show CDR1 as MNHEY and CDR2 as SVGAGI. The length of the CDR3 is 15 residues. The CDR3 here is CASSYSNSGYNEQFF. For the CDR3, the DNA is TGTGCCAGCAGTTACTCGAACAGCGGGTACAATGAGCAGTTCTTC.

This chain links TRBV28 with TRBJ2-3; tentative D call: TRBD1 (5 bases). This CDR3 has 12 amino acids. V was pared by 5 bases and J by 6 bases, with 9 bases between. The V gene's germline CDR1 is MDHEN and CDR2 SYDVKM. In DNA, the CDR3 is TGTGCCAGCAGTCTGGACATCGATACGCAGTATTTT. It is translated as CASSLDIDTQYF.

The J gene is TRBJ2-7, the V gene TRBV29-1; 9 nucleotides agree with TRBD1. Per the germline V gene, CDR1 is SQVTM and CDR2 is ANQGSEA. The CDR3 runs to 16 residues. J lost 1 base, V lost 2 bases, and 9 bases had no gene match. The CDR3 sequence: CSVELDEGQGSYEQYF. The CDR3 DNA reads TGCAGCGTTGAATTGGATGAGGGACAGGGTTCCTACGAGCAGTACTTC.

CDR3 in amino acids: CASSLRGTSGQYF. DNA for the CDR3: TGTGCCAGCAGCTTGAGGGGAACTTCGGGGCAGTACTTC. The chain combines TRBV5-4 with TRBJ2-7, with D perhaps matching TRBD1 (5 bases). Trimming cost V 1 base and J 9 bases, with 14 bases left between them. Per the germline V gene, CDR1 is SGHNT and CDR2 is YYREEE (reference sequence). The CDR3 totals 13 residues.

The rearrangement links TRBV7-3 to TRBJ2-1; D is possibly TRBD2 (6 bases). The CDR3 has 15 residues. The germline V gene encodes CDR1 SGHTA and CDR2 FQGTGA. Trimming removed 2 bases at V and 3 bases at J, with 11 bases between. DNA for the CDR3: TGTGCCAGCAGCTTATATAGGACTAACTACAATGAGCAGTTCTTC. Its translation: CASSLYRTNYNEQFF. Full variable domain (outside the CDR3, taken from reference TRBV7-3 and TRBJ2-1): GAGVSQTPSNKVTEKGKYVELRCDPISGHTALYWYRQSLGQGPEFLIYFQGTGAADDSGLPNDRFFAVRPEGSVSTLKIQRTERGDSAVYLCASSLYRTNYNEQFFGPGTRLTVL.

J is TRBJ1-6 and V is TRBV28; D unclear. CDR1 and CDR2 (germline): MDHEN, SYDVKM. This CDR3 spans 14 amino acids. V was clipped by 1 base and J by 7 bases, with 8 bases between them. The CDR3 region has the DNA TGTGCCAGCAGTTTATCTGGGCCGAATTCACCCCTCCACTTT. Its protein product is CASSLSGPNSPLHF.

The chain combines TRBV4-1 with TRBJ2-7; 11 bases map to TRBD2. Germline V gives CDR1 MGHRA, CDR2 YSYEKL. The CDR3 sequence is 14 residues long. The trim removed 5 bases at V and 2 bases at J, leaving 2 bases unmatched. The CDR3 DNA sequence: TGCGCCAGCAGCGATAGCGGGAGGGCCTACGAGCAGTACTTC. Translation gives CASSDSGRAYEQYF.

CDR3 sequence: CASSPIQGIETQYF. For the CDR3, the DNA is TGTGCCAGCTCACCCATACAGGGGATTGAGACCCAGTACTTC. The chain has TRBV18 and TRBJ2-5; 7 nucleotides align to TRBD1. The CDR3 runs 14 residues. CDR1 KGHSH and CDR2 LQKENI come from the germline V gene. V was clipped by 3 bases and J by 5 bases; unmatched bases: 6.

The chain carries TRBV6-6 and TRBJ2-7; 9 bases fit TRBD1. This CDR3 is 15 amino acids long. In germline, CDR1 is MNHNY, CDR2 SVGAGI (reference sequence). V trimming: 6 bases; J trimming: 3 bases; junction bases outside the gene matches: 9. Here the CDR3 reads CASSPLPGQGYEQYF. DNA for the CDR3: TGTGCCAGCAGCCCTCTCCCGGGACAGGGCTACGAGCAGTACTTC.

This chain uses TRBV28 with TRBJ2-1; 9 bases map to TRBD2. In germline, CDR1 is MDHEN, CDR2 SYDVKM. The CDR3 has 15 residues. V shed 6 bases, J shed 1 base, and the junction held 4 bases outside the gene matches. In DNA, the CDR3 is TGTGCCAGCAGCCTAGCGGGAATTTCCTACAATGAGCAGTTCTTC. This sequence encodes CASSLAGISYNEQFF.

The V gene is TRBV15, the J gene TRBJ1-2; D gene unclear. The V gene's germline CDR1 is LNHNV and CDR2 YYDKDF (reference sequence). V dropped 0 bases and J dropped 8 bases, with 10 bases sitting between them. CDR3 size: 13 residues. CDR3 in DNA: TGTGCCACCAGCAGAGATTTGGTGAGCGGCTACACCTTC. Amino acids: CATSRDLVSGYTF. The whole variable domain, remainder taken from reference TRBV15 and TRBJ1-2, is DAMVIQNPRYQVTQFGKPVTLSCSQTLNHNVMYWYQQKSSQAPKLLFHYYDKDFNNEADTPDNFQSRRPNTSFCFLDIRSPGLGDTAMYLCATSRDLVSGYTFGSGTRLTVV.

As DNA, the CDR3 is TGTGCCAGCAGTTACCTAGCGGCACAAGAGACCCAGTACTTC. This translates into CASSYLAAQETQYF. The V call is TRBV2, the J call TRBJ2-5; 7 nucleotides match TRBD2. Trimming at V came to 5 bases and at J to 2 bases, leaving 5 bases not matched to a gene. The CDR3 loop spans 14 amino acids. CDR1 SNHLY and CDR2 FYNNEI come from the germline V gene.

CDR3 sequence (DNA): TGTGCCAGCAGCTTAACGTTGGGGAACACTGAAGCTTTCTTT. Translation gives CASSLTLGNTEAFF. V is TRBV7-3 and J is TRBJ1-1; D is uncertain. The CDR3 runs to 14 residues. Germline lookup yields CDR1 SGHTA and CDR2 FQGTGA. Trimming stripped 0 bases from V and 1 base from J, with 6 bases between.

This sequence joins TRBV6-4 and TRBJ2-1, with D uncertain. The CDR3 is 14 amino acids. Trimming left V 4 bases short and J 10 bases short, with 17 bases between. Germline V CDR1 and CDR2: MRHNA, SNTAGT. The CDR3 DNA is TGTGCCAGCAGTGTGGGCTATGGAGCTCTAGAGCAGTTCTTC. It encodes CASSVGYGALEQFF.

The chain has TRBV4-3 and TRBJ1-4; perhaps TRBD1 as D (6 bases). The CDR3 consists of 15 residues. The V gene's germline CDR1 is LGHNA and CDR2 YSLEER. Between the trimmed V and J ends, which lost 0 bases and 12 bases, there was a span of 17 bases. DNA for the CDR3: TGCGCCAGCAGCCAAGACCTTGCCAGGGGACCGGAACTGTTTTTT. The encoded protein is CASSQDLARGPELFF.

A single count supports this clone. CDR3 protein: CATSRDRRQFNEQFF. Written as DNA, the CDR3 is TGTGCCACCAGCAGGGACCGTAGGCAATTCAATGAGCAGTTCTTC. V is TRBV15 and J is TRBJ2-1; D is uncertain. CDR1 is LNHNV, CDR2 YYDKDF, per germline (reference sequence). The V end lost 3 bases, the J end lost 6 bases, and 15 bases lay between the germline ends. This CDR3 has 15 residues.

CDR3 sequence: CASSLQGSHNEKLFF. DNA of the CDR3: TGTGCCAGCAGCTTGCAGGGGTCTCATAATGAAAAACTGTTTTTT. The chain recombines TRBV7-2 with TRBJ1-4; D perhaps matches TRBD1 (6 bases). Trimming took 3 bases from V and 4 from J, leaving 12 bases between them. Germline CDR1 SGHTA, CDR2 FQGNSA. The CDR3 has 15 amino acids.

This clone was detected ten times or more. J is TRBJ1-4 and V is TRBV7-2, with D unclear. The germline CDR1 and CDR2 sequences are SGHTA and FQGNSA. Trimming left V 5 bases short and J 3 bases short, with 1 base between. There are 11 residues in the CDR3. The CDR3 nucleotides read TGTGCCAGCAGCGCTAATGAAAAACTGTTTTTT. It specifies CASSANEKLFF.

This clone was seen just once. V is TRBV7-3 and J is TRBJ2-1; D is possibly TRBD1 (7 bases). The germline gives CDR1 SGHTA, CDR2 FQGTGA. The CDR3 has 13 residues. Trimming took off 7 bases at V and 9 bases at J, with 16 bases between the two ends. The CDR3 reads CASTRDQGGEQFF. CDR3 bases: TGTGCCAGCACCCGTGACCAGGGGGGTGAGCAGTTCTTC.

This clone has a handful of counts. The V gene is TRBV21-1, the J gene TRBJ1-5. TRBV21-1 is given as a pseudogene. CDR3 length equals 12 residues. CDR3 in amino acids: CASWDFNQPQHF. CDR3 bases: TGTGCCAGCTGGGACTTCAATCAGCCCCAGCATTTT.

The chain employs TRBV5-1 and TRBJ2-7; D tentatively fits TRBD1 or TRBD2 (5 bases each). The CDR3 sequence is 14 residues long. V lost 0 bases, J lost 3 bases, and 10 bases lay in between. The germline gives CDR1 SGHRS, CDR2 YFSETQ. The CDR3 nucleotides read TGCGCCAGCAGCTTGGGGGGGAACCACTACGAGCAGTACTTC. Translating gives CASSLGGNHYEQYF.

This chain links TRBV14 with TRBJ2-5; TRBD2 is a possible D gene (6 bases). Germline-derived CDR1 and CDR2 are SGHDN and FVKESK. V was clipped by 1 base and J by 5 bases, with 14 bases between them. This CDR3 is 15 amino acids long. In nucleotides, the CDR3 is TGTGCCAGCAGCCAAGTCGGGAGTGGGAGTGAGACCCAGTACTTC. Amino acid sequence: CASSQVGSGSETQYF. Full variable domain (remainder filled in from reference TRBV14 and TRBJ2-5): EAGVTQFPSHSVIEKGQTVTLRCDPISGHDNLYWYRRVMGKEIKFLLHFVKESKQDESGMPNNRFLAERTGGTYSTLKVQPAELEDSGVYFCASSQVGSGSETQYFGPGTRLLVL.

In DNA form, the CDR3 reads TGTGCCAGCAGCTACGACAGGGGGCCCTACAATGAGCAGTTCTTC. Residues: CASSYDRGPYNEQFF. The chain joins TRBV7-6 to TRBJ2-1; 10 nucleotides line up with TRBD1. This CDR3 is 15 amino acids long. Trimming at V came to 4 bases and at J to 2 bases, leaving 2 bases not matched to a gene. Germline values: CDR1 SGHVS, CDR2 FNYEAQ.

The chain carries TRBV21-1 and TRBJ2-5; the D call TRBD1 from the table was never checked on the DNA. TRBV21-1 is a listed pseudogene. This CDR3 region has 16 residues. The CDR3 nucleotides read TGTGCCAGCAGCAAAGGTGGTCGAAACAGACCAGAGACCCAGTACTTC. Translation: CASSKGGRNRPETQYF.

The chain uses TRBV10-3 and TRBJ2-3; D uncertain. Trimming stripped 6 bases from V and 4 bases from J, with 14 bases between. The CDR3 is 14 residues long. Per the germline V gene, CDR1 is ENHRY and CDR2 is SYGVKD. The CDR3 sequence is CAISTPIRSDTQYF. CDR3 coding DNA: TGTGCCATCAGCACACCAATACGTTCAGATACGCAGTATTTT.

The chain carries TRBV11-3 and TRBJ1-4; 8 nucleotides line up with TRBD1. The CDR3 has 14 residues. Looked up from germline, CDR1 is SGHNT and CDR2 is YENEEA. Germline trimming cut 5 bases from V and 7 bases from J; bases unmatched to any gene: 6. CDR3 coding DNA: TGTGCCAGCAGCAGGACAGGGTTGAGTGAAAAACTGTTTTTT. Amino acids: CASSRTGLSEKLFF.

This clone was detected a few times. This CDR3 is CASSELGVVYEQYF. The CDR3 DNA reads as TGTGCCAGCAGTGAACTAGGAGTGGTATACGAGCAGTACTTC. This chain joins TRBV6-1 and TRBJ2-7; no clear D. The CDR3 covers 14 residues. V lost 2 bases to trimming and J lost 4 bases, with 12 bases between them. Per the germline V gene, CDR1 is MNHNS and CDR2 is SASEGT.

This chain connects TRBV5-1 to TRBJ2-7; D gene ambiguous. The CDR3 contains 13 residues. Trimming took 4 bases from V and 2 from J, leaving 10 bases between them. Germline CDR1 and CDR2: SGHRS and YFSETQ. CDR3 protein: CASSHNGPYEQYF. The CDR3 DNA reads as TGCGCCAGCAGCCATAACGGGCCCTACGAGCAGTACTTC.